The rows below give T cell receptor beta chains drawn from one sample of a study of CD8 T cells in Susac syndrome. A single record per CDR3 protein comes from TCRdb applying MiXCR to the immunoSEQ multiplex PCR reads. The data hold about 120,000 distinct CDR3 sequences, with around 90% observed a single time. The sample was CD4+ T cells from PBMCs. The receptors come from a human donor in good health. The CDR3 runs from the conserved cysteine through the conserved F or W. Each record gives: D gene, V gene, J gene, clone size, CDR3 DNA, CDR3 protein. The D gene is left open where the match is weak. Size is stated for part of the rows, as once, few or many counts, or as a class when the clone is expanded.

>.|TRBV28|TRBJ2-5|.
TGTGCCAGCAGCTTACAAGAACTAAAGGAGACCCAGTACTTC
CASSLQELKETQYF
>TRBD1|TRBV4-2|TRBJ2-7|.
TGTGCCAGCAGCCAAGGACAACAGGGGTACGAGCAGTACTTC
CASSQGQQGYEQYF
>.|TRBV30|TRBJ2-3|.
TGTGCCTGGAGTCTCGCAGGCCTCAACACAGATACGCAGTATTTT
CAWSLAGLNTDTQYF
>TRBD2|TRBV19|TRBJ2-1|once
TGTGCCAGTAGTCCTCAGCGGGGGGCCTTGATGGGCAATGAGCAGTTCTTC
CASSPQRGALMGNEQFF
>.|TRBV2|TRBJ1-5|.
TGTGCCAGCAGTGGCCTCAATCAGCCCCAGCATTTT
CASSGLNQPQHF
>TRBD1|TRBV6-2/TRBV6-3|TRBJ1-1|.
TGTGCCAGCAGCCCTGAGCAGGGGGCGGCCCTCGGGGCTTTCTTT
CASSPEQGAALGAFF
>TRBD1|TRBV20-1|TRBJ2-5|.
TGCAGTGCTAGAGGGGTGACAGGGGAACAGAGCGCCCAGGAGACCCAGTACTTC
CSARGVTGEQSAQETQYF
>.|TRBV7-8|TRBJ2-7|.
TGTGCCAGCAGCTCCCCGGCAGGGCCAGTGATTACCTACGAGCAGTACTTC
CASSSPAGPVITYEQYF
>.|TRBV7-2|TRBJ1-2|.
TGTGCCAGCAGCTTAGTTTTTGACAGTGCTACTAACTATGGCTACACCTTC
CASSLVFDSATNYGYTF
>.|TRBV3-1|TRBJ1-5|.
TGTGCCAGCAGCCAAGACCGTGCGCAGCCCCAGCATTTT
CASSQDRAQPQHF
>.|TRBV2|TRBJ2-7|.
TGTGCCAGCAGTGTGGGGGAGCAGTACTTC
CASSVGEQYF
>.|TRBV5-1|TRBJ2-1|once
TGCGCCAGCAGCTTGGGATCTGCTAGGGCCTACAATGAGCAGTTCTTC
CASSLGSARAYNEQFF
>TRBD1|TRBV20-1|TRBJ1-2|.
TGCAGGGGCGACAGGGGGCAGAATGGCTACACCTTC
CRGDRGQNGYTF
>TRBD1|TRBV12-3/TRBV12-4|TRBJ2-4|.
TGTGCCAGCAGTTTCGACAGGGGTGTGAAAAACATTCAGTACTTC
CASSFDRGVKNIQYF
>TRBD1|TRBV20-1|TRBJ1-2|.
TGCAGTGCTACCAAGACAGGGGAAGGATATGGCTACACCTTC
CSATKTGEGYGYTF
>TRBD2|TRBV7-6|TRBJ2-5|.
TGTGCCAGCAGCTTCCCGGGACTAGCGGGGGGCCAGGAGACCCAGTACTTC
CASSFPGLAGGQETQYF
>TRBD2|TRBV2|TRBJ2-1|.
TGTGCCAGCAGTGAGGGCGGGGGTGAGCAGTTCTTC
CASSEGGGEQFF
>.|TRBV4-1|TRBJ2-7|.
TGCGCCAGCAGCCAAGCCGAAGGCGGCCGCGAGCAGTACTTC
CASSQAEGGREQYF
>.|TRBV7-2|TRBJ2-3|few
TGTGCCAGCAGTCGGGGCGGAGTGAATACGCAGTATTTT
CASSRGGVNTQYF
>TRBD1|TRBV27|TRBJ1-1|.
TGTGCCAGCAGTTTACTCACAGGGGACACTGAAGCTTTCTTT
CASSLLTGDTEAFF
>.|TRBV11-2|TRBJ1-1|.
TGTGCCAGCAGTTTATTTGGTAGGAAGAACACTGAAGCTTTCTTT
CASSLFGRKNTEAFF
>.|TRBV20-1|TRBJ1-1|.
TGCAGTGCTAGACCCCGGGGGGCGTGGGGCACTGAAGCTTTCTTT
CSARPRGAWGTEAFF
>.|TRBV6-5|TRBJ1-2|once
TGTGCCAGCAGTGGAGGATGGAACTATGGCTACACCTTC
CASSGGWNYGYTF
>.|TRBV9|TRBJ2-2|.
TGTGCCAGCAGCGACCCCCCTTCACATACCGGGGAGCTGTTTTTT
CASSDPPSHTGELFF
>TRBD1|TRBV18|TRBJ2-6|.
TGTGCCAGCTCACCCCCCGGACAGGGAGGCTCTGGGGCCAACGTCCTGACTTTC
CASSPPGQGGSGANVLTF
>.|TRBV6-5|TRBJ2-5|few
TGTGCCAGCAGTTACGAAGGGCGGAGGAACCAAGAGACCCAGTACTTC
CASSYEGRRNQETQYF
>.|TRBV7-9|TRBJ1-5|.
TGTGCCAGCAGCTTAGCGGCCGGCGCGCCCCAGCATTTT
CASSLAAGAPQHF
>TRBD1|TRBV20-1|TRBJ2-7|.
TGCAGTGCTAGAGCCGGGCGGCGGACAGGGCTTTCCCCTCTCTTCTACGAGCAGTACTTC
CSARAGRRTGLSPLFYEQYF
>.|TRBV30|TRBJ1-5|.
TGTGCCTGGAGTGTCCCCGGCCCTAATCGGCCCCAGCATTTT
CAWSVPGPNRPQHF
>TRBD2|TRBV20-1|TRBJ2-5|once
TGCAGTGCTAGAGGGGCGGGGGGGCCGGAGACCCAGTACTTC
CSARGAGGPETQYF
>.|TRBV5-4|TRBJ2-2|.
TGTGCCAGCAGCTCTAGAGAGGCCCCTACCGGGGAGCTGTTTTTT
CASSSREAPTGELFF
>.|TRBV2|TRBJ2-7|.
TGTGCCAGCACGAGGCGGCTCTACGAGCAGTACTTC
CASTRRLYEQYF
>.|TRBV12-3/TRBV12-4|TRBJ2-1|.
TGTGCCAGCAGTTTGAATGAGCAGTTCTTC
CASSLNEQFF
>.|TRBV29-1|TRBJ1-1|.
TGCAGCGTTGAAGTTACGGGGGGCCGGTCAGCTTTCTTT
CSVEVTGGRSAFF
>TRBD1|TRBV3-1|TRBJ1-4|.
TGTGCCAGCAGCCTTCCGACCGGGACAGGGGGCGAAAAACTGTTTTTT
CASSLPTGTGGEKLFF
>TRBD2|TRBV20-1|TRBJ2-3|.
TGCAGTGCCCACCCCGGACTAGCGGGGTTGGATACGCAGTATTTT
CSAHPGLAGLDTQYF
>.|TRBV7-6|TRBJ2-1|.
TGTGCCAGCAGCCTAGTAACGGGGTTCTCCTACAATGAGCAGTTCTTC
CASSLVTGFSYNEQFF
>TRBD2|TRBV6-2/TRBV6-3|TRBJ2-7|.
TGTGCCAGCAGTTACTCGACACGAGTGGCGGGAGACCCCTACGAGCAGTACTTC
CASSYSTRVAGDPYEQYF
>TRBD1|TRBV19|TRBJ1-1|.
TGTGCCAGTAGTCAACAGGGGGCTCCGAACACTGAAGCTTTCTTT
CASSQQGAPNTEAFF
>.|TRBV12-3/TRBV12-4|TRBJ2-7|.
TGTGCCAGCAGTCTGGCGGCCCCCAATTTATACGAGCAGTACTTC
CASSLAAPNLYEQYF
>.|TRBV5-4|TRBJ1-1|.
TGTGCCAGCAGTATTATTGGCACTGAAGCTTTCTTT
CASSIIGTEAFF
>TRBD1|TRBV4-2|TRBJ1-6|.
TGTGCCAGCAGCCAGGAACAGGGGCATAATTCACCCCTCCACTTT
CASSQEQGHNSPLHF
>TRBD1|TRBV3-1|TRBJ1-1|.
TGTGCCAGCAGCCCTAGATCAGGGGGCACGACTGAAGCTTTCTTT
CASSPRSGGTTEAFF
>.|TRBV6-4|TRBJ1-2|.
TGTGCCAGCAGTGACTCGAAAATGGAGGGGGGATACCGCTGTTATGGCTACACCTTC
CASSDSKMEGGYRCYGYTF
>TRBD1|TRBV5-1|TRBJ2-4|.
TGCGCCAGCCAATCCGGGACAGCAAGGGTGGGCAAAAACATTCAGTACTTC
CASQSGTARVGKNIQYF
>.|TRBV3-1|TRBJ2-7|once
TGTGCCAGCAGCCAAGATCAGCCGCCGCAGGTATACGAGCAGTACTTC
CASSQDQPPQVYEQYF
>.|TRBV7-2|TRBJ2-7|.
TGTGCCAGCAGCGCTCTCCACGAGCAGTACTTC
CASSALHEQYF
>.|TRBV12-3/TRBV12-4|TRBJ2-3|.
TGTGCCAGCAGTTTAGCGGCTACCACAGATACGCAGTATTTT
CASSLAATTDTQYF
>.|TRBV2|TRBJ1-4|.
TGTGCCAGCAGTGAAGCGCCAGGGCCGAATGAAAAACTGTTTTTT
CASSEAPGPNEKLFF
>.|TRBV29-1|TRBJ1-1|.
TGCAGCGTCCCCTTTGTACCGGGGTTTGAAGCTTTCTTT
CSVPFVPGFEAFF
>.|TRBV6-5|TRBJ1-4|.
TGTGCCAGCAGTTTGACAGGTCTAAATGAAAAACTGTTTTTT
CASSLTGLNEKLFF
>TRBD2|TRBV12-3/TRBV12-4|TRBJ2-1|.
TGTGCCAGCAGTTGGACTAGCCACGATGAGCAGTTCTTC
CASSWTSHDEQFF